Given below is one T cell receptor beta chain in context. Its cognate antigen has yet to be identified. The sample holds no much larger clone one base away, and base qualities are not on file. Sequences SGHRS (CDR1) and YFSETQ (CDR2) are obtained from the germline V gene. From its cysteine to its phenylalanine, the CDR3 spans 13 amino acids. The retained sequence is limited to the CDR3, 39 bases, with the frame set at the first base. Trimming takes 2 bases from V and 2 bases from J, and the germline ends sit 7 bases apart. The data belong to a study of OX40 agonist ivuxolimab in advanced cancers. Looking at the study overall: The costimulatory receptor OX40 (CD134) was targeted by ivuxolimab, a fully human IgG2 agonistic monoclonal antibody. In the dose-escalation cohort, around four fifths of patients were male, and the mean age was around 60 years, with a range of roughly 20 to 80. Intravenous ivuxolimab was administered to patients every 2 weeks at six dose levels: 0.01, 0.1, 0.3, 1.5, 3 and 10 mg/kg. The point of sequencing TCRbeta in the periphery was to test whether ivuxolimab changed TCR sequence diversity and drove clonal T-cell expansion. Partial responses occurred in three dose-escalation patients: two with cutaneous melanoma and one with hepatocellular carcinoma. Of the 50 to 55 patients in dose escalation, 19 had hepatocellular carcinoma, roughly 15 had melanoma, 9 had renal cell carcinoma and 9 had head and neck cancer. The paper covers the monotherapy dose-escalation part of the phase I ivuxolimab trial, which included N ≈ 54 patients. Patients were allowed to have had prior anti-PD-1, anti-PD-L1 or anti-CTLA-4 therapy, and 40% of the dose-escalation patients had previously received checkpoint inhibitors. The investigation overall reported the following: The antigen specificity of the clonally expanded peripheral T cells was not determined. At doses of 0.1 to 3.0 mg/kg, clonal expansion of both CD4+ and CD8+ T cells in blood was seen between baseline and week 6. Partial responders in the 0.1-3.0 mg/kg groups had among the lowest normalized peripheral clonal expansion, especially among CD8+ T cells. Low levels of normalized T-cell clonal expansion were also seen in some patients who did not respond. On average, CD8+ T cells showed more expanded clones than CD4+ T cells after ivuxolimab.

The trial excluded patients who had a history of autoimmune disease or who were on systemic immunosuppression. Peripheral blood for TCR sequencing was collected from all dose cohorts at baseline, on cycle 4 day 1, and on cycle 7 day 1. The samples were drawn from a first-in-human, open-label, multicenter phase I dose-escalation trial of ivuxolimab. The trial enrolled adults with locally advanced or metastatic head and neck squamous cell, hepatocellular, melanoma or renal cell carcinoma. CD4+ and CD8+ T cells were sorted separately from peripheral blood before TCR sequencing. To sequence the TCRbeta CDR3 region, genomic DNA was isolated from the sorted cells. TCRbeta CDR3 regions were sequenced using the immunoSEQ Assay. TCRdb holds this immuneACCESS table with in-frame rearrangements only. Some clones are missing; in checked studies, unresolved V genes explain under half, and the rest has no known cause. The table for this sample lists about 96,000 clones; around 91% of them were counted only once. The ten largest clones capture about 1.5% of the sample.

The sequencing used CD4+ or CD8+ T cells sorted from blood, collected in a trial of the OX40 agonist ivuxolimab. Recombination joined TRBV5-1 with TRBJ1-1, with no confident D gene call. This TCR was recovered from an adult with an advanced solid tumor such as melanoma, head and neck, liver or kidney cancer. In nucleotides, the sequence is TGCGCCAGCAGCTTACCGGGCAACACTGAAGCTTTCTTT. This yields the protein CASSLPGNTEAFF.